Listed below are T cell receptor beta chains from one sample, sequenced in a study of blood T cell repertoires in COVID-19. Sequencing was performed with immunoSEQ multiplex PCR; in TCRdb, only in-frame clones are kept and a portion is missing. In the table there are about 130,000 clones, roughly 83% of which are singletons. The sample consisted of PBMCs or T cells enriched from blood (not recorded which). All receptors come from a man aged 50 to 59 who had recovered from COVID-19. CDR3s include the opening cysteine and the closing phenylalanine or tryptophan. The order of the fields is J gene, D gene, clone size, V gene, CDR3 DNA, CDR3 protein. D genes are given only for firm matches. Size is stated for part of the rows, as once, few or many counts, or as a class when the clone is expanded.

J: TRBJ2-1
D: TRBD2
size: few
V: TRBV10-1
DNA: TGCGCCAGCAGTGGGGGCCCTAGCGGTGTTTACAATGAGCAGTTCTTC
CDR3: CASSGGPSGVYNEQFF

J: TRBJ2-3
D: TRBD2
size: -
V: TRBV7-2
DNA: TGTGCCAGCAGTGGACTAGCGGGGGCCTTCGGCACAGATACGCAGTATTTT
CDR3: CASSGLAGAFGTDTQYF

J: TRBJ1-5
D: TRBD1
size: once
V: TRBV11-1
DNA: TGTGCCAGCAGCCAGACAGGGCCGGATCAGCCCCAGCATTTT
CDR3: CASSQTGPDQPQHF

J: TRBJ1-2
D: TRBD1
size: -
V: TRBV3-1/TRBV3-2
DNA: TGTGCCAGCAGCCAAGAAAGTCAGGGGGCACGCTACACCTTC
CDR3: CASSQESQGARYTF

J: TRBJ2-3
D: -
size: -
V: TRBV7-2
DNA: TGTGCCAGCAGCTATGGACTTTCCACAGATACGCAGTATTTT
CDR3: CASSYGLSTDTQYF

J: TRBJ2-5
D: -
size: -
V: TRBV24-1
DNA: TGTGCCACCAGTGAAGGGGCGTTTCGGGAGACCCAGTACTTC
CDR3: CATSEGAFRETQYF

J: TRBJ2-3
D: TRBD1
size: -
V: TRBV6-1
DNA: TGTGCCAGCAGTGAAACAGGGGCCTCCACAGATACGCAGTATTTT
CDR3: CASSETGASTDTQYF

J: TRBJ1-2
D: TRBD1
size: -
V: TRBV7-2
DNA: TGTGCCAGCAGCTTATCAGGGGGAAACTATGGCTACACCTTC
CDR3: CASSLSGGNYGYTF

J: TRBJ1-2
D: -
size: once
V: TRBV28
DNA: TGTGCCAGCAGGAGACTGGGGGGGAATGGCTACACCTTC
CDR3: CASRRLGGNGYTF

J: TRBJ2-6
D: TRBD2
size: -
V: TRBV9
DNA: TGTGCCAGCAGCGTTGGACTAGCGGGGTCCAGCTCTGGGGCCAACGTCCTGACTTTC
CDR3: CASSVGLAGSSSGANVLTF

J: TRBJ1-2
D: -
size: -
V: TRBV14
DNA: TGTGCCAGCAGCCAAGTGGCGGGGAACTATGGCTACACCTTC
CDR3: CASSQVAGNYGYTF

J: TRBJ1-2
D: TRBD1
size: -
V: TRBV11-3
DNA: TGTGCCAGCAGCGACGGACAGGGTAGGGGCTACACCTTC
CDR3: CASSDGQGRGYTF

J: TRBJ2-1
D: TRBD2
size: -
V: TRBV3-1/TRBV3-2
DNA: TGTGCCAGCCACCTAGCGGGGGGGGACAATGAGCAGTTCTTC
CDR3: CASHLAGGDNEQFF

J: TRBJ1-1
D: -
size: -
V: TRBV5-4
DNA: TGTGCCAGCAGCTCCCCAGACAGGCGCCCCCTGAACACTGAAGCTTTCTTT
CDR3: CASSSPDRRPLNTEAFF

J: TRBJ2-5
D: TRBD2
size: -
V: TRBV7-2
DNA: TGTGCCAGCAGCCGGACTAGCGGGGGATTCCCCAAGACCCAGTACTTC
CDR3: CASSRTSGGFPKTQYF

J: TRBJ1-2
D: -
size: -
V: TRBV28
DNA: TGTGCCAGCAGTTCGGGACATGTGGATGGCTACACCTTC
CDR3: CASSSGHVDGYTF